This entry lists 30 T cell receptor beta chains sequenced from one sample in a study of vaccination effects on CD4 cells after COVID-19. Their antigens remain unidentified. Repertoires were generated with immunoSEQ multiplex PCR, while TCRdb's copy carries only in-frame clones and drops some. In the table there are tens of thousands of clones, about 73% of which are singletons. Cultured cells yielded isolated CD4+ T cells after 10 days. Each participant was administered two doses of either the BNT162b2 or the mRNA-1273 vaccine. Sequences were derived from CD4+ T cells from PBMCs cultured without peptide, sampled after COVID-19 vaccination. These receptor sequences come from a human donor who received a COVID-19 vaccine.

The V and J genes are TRBV19 and TRBJ1-3; the D is unclear. Germline V gene data show CDR1 as LNHDA and CDR2 as SQIVND (reference sequence). The CDR3 extends over 12 amino acids. V lost 5 bases and J lost 5, with 7 bases in between. CDR3 region: CASSLGRNTIYF. The CDR3 bases are TGTGCCAGTAGTCTCGGAAGAAACACCATATATTTT.

The chain combines TRBV29-1 with TRBJ2-3; 11 nucleotides align to TRBD1. Germline V lookup: CDR1 SQVTM, CDR2 ANQGSEA. The CDR3 has 13 residues. Trimming at V came to 7 bases and at J to 7 bases, leaving 7 bases not matched to a gene. In nucleotides, the CDR3 is TGCAGCGCAGGACAGGGGGCGGTGAATACGCAGTATTTT. Protein: CSAGQGAVNTQYF.

Written as DNA, the CDR3 is TGTGCCAGCAGCCAATATGGACAGACCGCGAACACCGGGGAGCTGTTTTTT. It yields the protein CASSQYGQTANTGELFF. The chain employs TRBV3-1 (or the pseudogene TRBV3-2) and TRBJ2-2, with D tentatively TRBD1 (6 bases). The CDR3 totals 17 residues. Germline CDR1 reads LGHDT; CDR2 reads YNNKEL (reference sequence). V gave up 2 bases and J gave up 0 bases, with 13 bases separating them.

V usage is TRBV2 and J usage is TRBJ2-1, with D possibly matching TRBD1 (6 bases). Germline V lookup: CDR1 SNHLY, CDR2 FYNNEI. The ends were cut back, 6 bases at V and 8 bases at J, with 11 bases in the middle. The length of the CDR3 is 12 residues. CDR3 loop: CASRVQGDEQFF. The CDR3 region has the DNA TGTGCCAGCAGGGTACAGGGAGATGAGCAGTTCTTC.

The rearrangement joins TRBV5-4 to TRBJ1-5, with a possible D match to TRBD1 (5 bases). Germline CDR1 reads SGHNT; CDR2 reads YYREEE (reference sequence). The CDR3 consists of 15 residues. V was pared by 3 bases and J by 4 bases, with 14 bases between. The CDR3 loop is CASSSGGILNQPQHF. The CDR3, as DNA: TGTGCCAGCAGCTCTGGGGGTATTCTTAATCAGCCCCAGCATTTT.

This clone was counted a few times. The chain is built from TRBV2 and TRBJ2-2; TRBD2 aligns across 12 bases. In germline, CDR1 is SNHLY, CDR2 FYNNEI. The CDR3 sequence is 16 residues long. Unmatched junction bases numbered 3, after V lost 4 bases and J lost 3 bases. CDR3 region: CASSGRLAGDTGELFF. The CDR3 DNA reads TGTGCCAGCAGTGGGCGACTAGCGGGGGACACCGGGGAGCTGTTTTTT.

The chain recombines TRBV7-7 with TRBJ2-5, with D unresolved. The germline V gene encodes CDR1 SSHAT and CDR2 FNYEAQ (reference sequence). Trimming left V 5 bases short and J 3 bases short, with 13 bases between. The length of the CDR3 is 14 residues. This CDR3 reads CASSQDGTEETQYF. The CDR3 coding sequence is TGTGCCAGCAGCCAAGACGGTACAGAAGAGACCCAGTACTTC.

The V and J genes are TRBV3-1 (or the pseudogene TRBV3-2) and TRBJ2-5; no reliable D call. The germline V gene encodes CDR1 LGHDT and CDR2 YNNKEL (reference sequence). The CDR3 loop spans 13 amino acids. Trimming took 3 bases from V and 5 from J, leaving 10 bases between them. The CDR3: CASSHPYAETQYF. CDR3 coding DNA: TGTGCCAGCAGCCATCCCTATGCTGAGACCCAGTACTTC.

The genes are TRBV7-9 and TRBJ2-4, with D tentatively TRBD1 or TRBD2 (5 bases each). CDR3 length equals 15 residues. Per germline, CDR1 SEHNR and CDR2 FQNEAQ (reference sequence). The V end lost 5 bases, the J end lost 3 bases, and 14 bases lay between the germline ends. CDR3 amino acids: CASSLWDGNKNIQYF. CDR3 coding DNA: TGTGCCAGCAGCCTGTGGGACGGAAACAAAAACATTCAGTACTTC.

The J gene is TRBJ2-1, the V gene TRBV11-2; D remains ambiguous. The CDR3 loop spans 13 amino acids. The germline V gene has CDR1 SGHAT and CDR2 FQNNGV. Trimming left V 1 base short and J 1 base short, with 2 bases between. The CDR3 nucleotides are TGTGCCAGCAGCTTAGGATCCTACAATGAGCAGTTCTTC. It specifies CASSLGSYNEQFF. The whole variable domain, filled in from reference TRBV11-2 and TRBJ2-1, reads EAGVAQSPRYKIIEKRQSVAFWCNPISGHATLYWYQQILGQGPKLLIQFQNNGVVDDSQLPKDRFSAERLKGVDSTLKIQPAKLEDSAVYLCASSLGSYNEQFFGPGTRLTVL.

The gene calls are TRBV4-2 and TRBJ1-5; D unresolved. The CDR3 has 16 residues. Trimming pared 0 bases from V and 6 bases from J, leaving 15 bases between. The germline V gene has CDR1 LGHNA and CDR2 YNFKEQ. This chain's CDR3 is CASSQELTQTGQPQHF. The DNA for the CDR3 is TGTGCCAGCAGCCAAGAGCTGACTCAAACGGGTCAGCCCCAGCATTTT.

This clone came up a few times. The rearrangement joins TRBV7-3 to TRBJ1-1, with TRBD1 matching 7 bases. V lost 6 bases to trimming and J lost 7 bases; unmatched junction nucleotides: 17. CDR1 is SGHTA, CDR2 FQGTGA, per germline. The CDR3 contains 16 residues. CDR3 residues: CASRPPGQIFWGEAFF. The CDR3 DNA reads as TGTGCCAGCAGACCCCCGGGACAGATATTTTGGGGTGAAGCTTTCTTT.

This rearrangement joins TRBV5-5 to TRBJ1-2; a possible D gene is TRBD1 (5 bases). Germline assignment: CDR1 SGHKS and CDR2 YYEKEE (reference sequence). The CDR3 totals 13 residues. V lost 0 bases, J lost 4 bases, and 7 bases lay in between. The DNA of the CDR3 is TGTGCCAGCAGCTTGGGTGGGGGCTATGGCTACACCTTC. It encodes CASSLGGGYGYTF.

V gene TRBV24-1 combines with J gene TRBJ2-6; no firm D call. Trimming took 5 bases from V and 0 from J, leaving 4 bases between them. Germline V lookup: CDR1 KGHDR, CDR2 SFDVKD. This CDR3 has 14 residues. The chain's CDR3 is CATSVASGANVLTF. In DNA form, the CDR3 reads TGTGCCACCAGTGTGGCCTCTGGGGCCAACGTCCTGACTTTC.

J is TRBJ1-4 and V is TRBV27; the D gene is possibly TRBD1 (5 bases). Per germline, CDR1 MNHEY and CDR2 SMNVEV (reference sequence). Trimming removed 6 bases from V and 8 bases from J, with 19 bases in between. The length of the CDR3 is 15 residues. In DNA, the CDR3 is TGTGCCAGCAGCAAGGGACCGGGGATAGGAGAAAAACTGTTTTTT. Translation: CASSKGPGIGEKLFF.

The J gene is TRBJ1-1, the V gene TRBV12-5, with no clear D. In germline, CDR1 is LGHNT, CDR2 FRNRAP. Trimming pared 7 bases from V and 10 bases from J, leaving 13 bases between. CDR3 size: 11 residues. The CDR3 loop reads CASERESPAFF. For the CDR3, the DNA is TGTGCTAGTGAACGGGAATCCCCAGCTTTCTTT.

CDR3 sequence (DNA): TGCGCCAGCAGCTTGGAGTTCCCCGGGAGCTCCTACGAGCAGTACGTC. Its protein is CASSLEFPGSSYEQYV. This chain connects TRBV5-1 to TRBJ2-7; possible D gene TRBD2, 6 bases. Trimming stripped 0 bases from V and 0 bases from J, with 13 bases between. The germline gives CDR1 SGHRS, CDR2 YFSETQ. This CDR3 region has 16 residues.

This chain connects TRBV5-1 to TRBJ2-7; D is perhaps TRBD1 (5 bases). CDR1 and CDR2 (germline): SGHRS, YFSETQ. The CDR3 sequence is 12 residues long. V shed 1 base and J shed 12 bases, with 14 bases lying between them. Written as DNA, the CDR3 is TGCGCCAGCAGCTTGAGACAGCACTACGGGTACGTC. Residues: CASSLRQHYGYV.

The chain recombines TRBV6-1 with TRBJ2-3; D uncertain. The germline V gene encodes CDR1 MNHNS and CDR2 SASEGT. V lost 1 base to trimming and J lost 2 bases, with 4 bases between them. This CDR3 is 13 amino acids long. CDR3: CASSEVYTDTQYF. The CDR3 DNA sequence: TGTGCCAGCAGTGAAGTATACACAGATACGCAGTATTTT.

V usage is TRBV28 and J usage is TRBJ1-3, with 8 bases aligning to TRBD1. The V and J ends lost 3 bases and 3 bases, in that order; junction bases with no gene match: 4. CDR1 and CDR2 from the germline V gene are MDHEN and SYDVKM. The CDR3 covers 15 residues. The CDR3 loop reads CASSFQDRDGNTIYF. The CDR3 DNA is TGTGCCAGCAGTTTCCAGGACAGGGATGGAAACACCATATATTTT.

The chain joins TRBV10-3 to TRBJ1-1; the D is unclear. Between the trimmed V and J ends, which lost 4 bases and 4 bases, there was a span of 19 bases. CDR3 length equals 16 residues. Germline CDR1 reads ENHRY; CDR2 reads SYGVKD. CDR3 sequence (DNA): TGTGCCATCAGTGCCCTCGGGGAGGCAGGTGGCACTGAAGCTTTCTTT. It specifies CAISALGEAGGTEAFF.

J is TRBJ1-3 and V is TRBV29-1; D is uncertain. V gave up 6 bases and J gave up 4 bases, with 10 bases separating them. This CDR3 is 12 amino acids long. CDR1 is SQVTM and CDR2 is ANQGSEA in the germline V gene. CDR3 DNA: TGCAGCGTCCCGGCCCCGGGAAACACCATATATTTT. Translated: CSVPAPGNTIYF.

This clone was counted a few times. CDR3 bases: TGTGCCAGCAGTTTCCAGCGGGGGGGCAGGGGCGGGGAGCTGTTTTTT. This codes for CASSFQRGGRGGELFF. The rearrangement uses TRBV27 and TRBJ2-2, with 10 bases aligning to TRBD2. Germline CDR1 and CDR2: MNHEY and SMNVEV (reference sequence). The CDR3 consists of 16 residues. V shed 3 bases and J 7 bases; nucleotides not matched to a gene: 8.

V is TRBV14 and J is TRBJ2-3; D gene uncertain. This CDR3 contains 12 residues. Germline V lookup: CDR1 SGHDN, CDR2 FVKESK. Trimming left V 0 bases short and J 9 bases short, with 7 bases between. This chain's CDR3 is CASSQDPGTQYF. CDR3 coding DNA: TGTGCCAGCAGCCAAGACCCAGGCACGCAGTATTTT.

The chain uses TRBV6-6 and TRBJ2-7, with TRBD1 matching 11 bases. Losses at the gene ends were 5 bases for V and 4 bases for J; bases not matched to a gene: 7. The CDR3 spans 15 residues. Germline-derived CDR1 and CDR2 are MNHNY and SVGAGI (reference sequence). The CDR3: CASSNRDRGAYEQYV. The CDR3 nucleotides are TGTGCCAGCAGTAACCGGGACAGGGGGGCGTACGAGCAGTACGTC.

The chain carries TRBV7-2 and TRBJ1-5, with a weak D call TRBD1 (5 bases). CDR1 is SGHTA, CDR2 FQGNSA, per germline. V dropped 5 bases and J dropped 0 bases, with 23 bases sitting between them. The CDR3 is 19 residues long. Written as DNA, the CDR3 is TGTGCCAGCAGCCCAAGGGGAGCAGCCGGATCCTATAGCAATCAGCCCCAGCATTTT. Translated: CASSPRGAAGSYSNQPQHF.

The count of this clone is one. This chain joins TRBV18 and TRBJ1-5; the D is unclear. CDR1 KGHSH and CDR2 LQKENI come from the germline V gene. Deletions cut 0 bases from V and 4 bases from J, with 7 bases between. This CDR3 is built from 14 residues. The CDR3 nucleotides read TGTGCCAGCTCACCACCCGGATCAAATCAGCCCCAGCATTTT. This codes for CASSPPGSNQPQHF.

The rearrangement links TRBV5-1 to TRBJ2-2; maybe TRBD2 (6 bases). The CDR3 is 15 amino acids. From germline, CDR1 is SGHRS and CDR2 YFSETQ. V was shortened by 1 base and J by 1 base, with 8 bases between the two germline ends. As DNA, the CDR3 is TGCGCCAGCAGCTTGTCGGGGGTGAACACCGGGGAGCTGTTTTTT. It specifies CASSLSGVNTGELFF. Using reference TRBV5-1 and TRBJ2-2 for the parts outside the CDR3, the full variable domain is KAGVTQTPRYLIKTRGQQVTLSCSPISGHRSVSWYQQTPGQGLQFLFEYFSETQRNKGNFPGRFSGRQFSNSRSEMNVSTLELGDSALYLCASSLSGVNTGELFFGEGSRLTVL.

V usage is TRBV5-4 and J usage is TRBJ1-4; TRBD1 matches at 7 bases. Looked up from germline, CDR1 is SGHNT and CDR2 is YYREEE (reference sequence). The CDR3 is 15 amino acids. The V segment lost 2 bases and the J segment 7 bases; nucleotides outside the gene matches: 8. CDR3 amino acids: CASSFRGGAGEKLFF. Written as DNA, the CDR3 is TGTGCCAGCAGCTTCAGAGGGGGCGCGGGTGAAAAACTGTTTTTT.

This sequence joins TRBV5-1 and TRBJ2-1, with 9 positions matching TRBD1. In germline, CDR1 is SGHRS, CDR2 YFSETQ. CDR3 size: 14 residues. V was pared by 2 bases and J by 8 bases, with 5 bases of the junction left unmatched. The CDR3 region has the DNA TGCGCCAGCAGCTTCGGGACAGGGCGGGATGAGCAGTTCTTC. Its translation is CASSFGTGRDEQFF. Full variable domain (outside the CDR3, taken from reference TRBV5-1 and TRBJ2-1): KAGVTQTPRYLIKTRGQQVTLSCSPISGHRSVSWYQQTPGQGLQFLFEYFSETQRNKGNFPGRFSGRQFSNSRSEMNVSTLELGDSALYLCASSFGTGRDEQFFGPGTRLTVL.